This record looks at one T cell receptor (beta chain) sequence and its context. Its antigen is unknown. No per-base quality is available; no much larger clone lies one base away. The data derive from a study of T cell repertoires in cytomegalovirus infection (dated by TCRdb to 2018 to 2020). Looking at the study overall: Peptide stimulations targeted recently identified HLA-C-restricted CMV epitopes, whose presentation resists viral immunomodulation, together with well-studied HLA-B-restricted epitopes. Donor HLA type was relevant to the analysis, as public TCR beta signatures indicated carriage of CMV infection together with the matching HLA type. Overall study outcomes, separate from this receptor: The ex vivo response was dominated by HLA-C-restricted CMV-specific TCR beta clonotypes, which also provided the single most frequent clonotype in two of eight donors. In both this cohort and an independent roughly 350-donor cohort, the cumulative frequency of public TCR beta family members distinguished carriers of CMV infection plus the relevant HLA type.

Counted from cysteine to phenylalanine, this CDR3 has 15 amino acids. Only the CDR3 part of the read is kept: 45 bases, read in frame from the first base. V is shortened by 3 bases, J by 4 bases, and the region joining them spans 15 bases. Sequencing used an Illumina HiSeq 1500. TCRdb itself trimmed the public reads at Q25 with fastp, ran MiXCR and retained productive beta chains. Every entry covers one CDR3 protein and lists the most common genes and DNA from its rows. Here the sample has about a million distinct CDR3 sequences; around 31% occur a single time. The leading ten clones occupy around an eighth of the sample. The treatment or condition label, as the study defines it: in vitro stimulation with specific CMV peptide epitopes to enrich CMV-specific T cells.

This clonotype was sampled from a human donor in good health (CMV status not recorded). Some clones in this sample may be carry-over from other donors' samples. The input for sequencing was cultured CD8+ T cells from PBMCs, taken from culture after CMV antigen stimulation. Recombination linked TRBV12-3 or TRBV12-4 to TRBJ1-1; no D gene can be assigned with confidence. The CDR3 region: CASSFRGNGSTEAFF. The nucleotide sequence is TGTGCCAGCAGTTTCCGGGGAAATGGTAGCACTGAAGCTTTCTTT.